This T cell receptor (beta chain) originates from a study of patients and donors after allogeneic stem cell transplantation. CDR1 and CDR2 from the germline V gene are LGHDT and YNNKEL (reference sequence). This CDR3 is 19 amino acids long. V gave up 0 bases and J gave up 3 bases; unmatched junction bases: 9. This clonotype has ten or more counts. TCRdb re-called the RT-PCR reads with MiXCR, one entry per CDR3 protein. Of tens of thousands of distinct CDR3 sequences in the sample, approximately 7% were seen once. The rearrangement joins TRBV3-1 to TRBJ2-2; 11 positions agree with TRBD2. The clonotype comes from a human donor who was either an allogeneic HSCT recipient or a stem cell or donor lymphocyte infusion donor (not recorded which). It is not recorded whose cells these are; they may come from a transplant donor. Sequences were obtained from blood, either unsorted or a sorted T cell fraction (not recorded which). As DNA, the CDR3 is TGTGCCAGCAGCCAAGATAATCTAGCGGGAGGACCCCACACCGGGGAGCTGTTTTTT. Its protein is CASSQDNLAGGPHTGELFF.